This TCR beta chain emerged from a study of cytomegalovirus exposure and HLA in healthy donors. To note about this clone: The antigen is undetermined.

The study, taken as a whole, reports: Several of the most significant clusters were apparently associated with common viral pathogens in a later analysis.

Primers: 60 Vbeta forward and 13 Jbeta reverse. This table comes from immunoSEQ multiplex PCR, and its TCRdb copy is limited to in-frame clones, with some not included. The data contain some 150,000 clones, around 79% of them singletons. Germline CDR1 reads PRHDT; CDR2 reads FYEKMQ (reference sequence). CDR3 length equals 12 residues. V was shortened by 1 base and J by 7 bases, with 7 bases between the two germline ends. The chain combines TRBV13 with TRBJ1-2; D ambiguous. The sample taken for sequencing was PBMCs. The clonotype originates from a human donor in good health. CDR3 amino acids: CASSLVGGGYTF. DNA for the CDR3: TGTGCCAGCAGCTTAGTGGGAGGTGGCTACACCTTC.